Following are 8 T cell receptor beta chains from one sample sequenced in a study of blood T cell repertoires in COVID-19. Some clones are missing from TCRdb's copy, which holds only in-frame ones; the method was immunoSEQ multiplex PCR. Of over 70,000 clones in the sample, around 83% were seen once. The material sequenced was peripheral blood. These receptors came from a young man with COVID-19, enrolled during active disease.

This clone was observed a single time. The chain carries TRBV30 and TRBJ1-5; the match to TRBD1 covers 8 bases. The J segment lost 4 bases and the V segment lost 2 bases, leaving 10 bases of the junction unmatched. There are 16 residues in the CDR3. Germline lookup yields CDR1 GTSNPN and CDR2 SVGIG (reference sequence). The CDR3 region is CAWSPVDRGSNQPQHF. As DNA, the CDR3 is TGTGCCTGGAGTCCCGTCGACAGGGGCTCAAATCAGCCCCAGCATTTT. The complete variable domain, with remaining parts taken from reference TRBV30 and TRBJ1-5, reads SQTIHQWPATLVQPVGSPLSLECTVEGTSNPNLYWYRQAAGRGLQLLFYSVGIGQISSEVPQNLSASRPQDRQFILSSKKLLLSDSGFYLCAWSPVDRGSNQPQHFGDGTRLSIL.

This chain connects TRBV3-1 (or the pseudogene TRBV3-2) to TRBJ2-1, with 8 bases aligning to TRBD2. The length of the CDR3 is 17 residues. Germline-derived CDR1 and CDR2 are LGHDT and YNNKEL (reference sequence). V lost 3 bases and J lost 6; bases outside the gene matches: 13. The CDR3 loop is CASSQAKSREGVNEQFF. DNA for the CDR3: TGTGCCAGCAGCCAGGCCAAAAGCCGGGAGGGCGTCAATGAGCAGTTCTTC.

This clone was observed a handful of times. The chain is built from TRBV7-8 and TRBJ1-2, with unresolved D. The germline V and J ends were trimmed by 5 bases and 0 bases, with 19 bases remaining between them. CDR3 length equals 17 residues. Germline V gene lookup returns CDR1 SGHVS and CDR2 FQNEAQ. The CDR3 DNA reads TGTGCCAGCAGCCAGCCGAACCAGGACTGGTCTAACTATGGCTACACCTTC. It encodes CASSQPNQDWSNYGYTF.

The rearrangement links TRBV19 to TRBJ2-7, with TRBD1 identical over 9 bases. Trimming removed 4 bases from V and 7 bases from J; junction bases left unmatched: 8. This CDR3 is 14 amino acids long. Germline V gene sequence: CDR1 LNHDA, CDR2 SQIVND (reference sequence). The CDR3 sequence is CASSRDQQGAEQYF. Written as DNA, the CDR3 is TGTGCCAGTAGTAGAGATCAACAGGGGGCTGAGCAGTACTTC.

The chain joins TRBV5-5 to TRBJ2-7, with unresolved D. CDR1 SGHKS and CDR2 YYEKEE come from the germline V gene (reference sequence). V lost 4 bases and J lost 3, with 11 bases in between. The CDR3 loop spans 13 amino acids. The CDR3 nucleotides are TGTGCCAGCAGCGGTGTCACAGACTACGAGCAGTACTTC. The encoded protein is CASSGVTDYEQYF.

The chain employs TRBV5-8 and TRBJ1-1; D gene unclear. The germline V gene has CDR1 SGHTS and CDR2 YDEGEE. Trimming took 0 bases from V and 11 from J, leaving 8 bases between them. The CDR3 is made up of 11 amino acids. The chain's CDR3 is CASSLGWRAFF. The CDR3 DNA reads as TGTGCCAGCAGCTTGGGGTGGAGGGCTTTCTTT.

This clone occurred a few times. This chain connects TRBV5-1 to TRBJ2-7; 12 bases map to TRBD2. The CDR3 sequence is 14 residues long. Unmatched junction bases numbered 3, after V lost 3 bases and J lost 5 bases. Germline V CDR1 and CDR2: SGHRS, YFSETQ. This CDR3 is CASSSGLAGNEQYF. In DNA, the CDR3 is TGCGCCAGCAGCTCCGGACTAGCGGGAAACGAGCAGTACTTC. Combining the CDR3 with reference TRBV5-1 and TRBJ2-7 gives the whole variable domain KAGVTQTPRYLIKTRGQQVTLSCSPISGHRSVSWYQQTPGQGLQFLFEYFSETQRNKGNFPGRFSGRQFSNSRSEMNVSTLELGDSALYLCASSSGLAGNEQYFGPGTRLTVT.

This clone appeared once. Written as DNA, the CDR3 is TGTGCCTGGAGTACGGGGGGTCGGGGCTACACCTTC. Translation gives CAWSTGGRGYTF. The gene calls are TRBV30 and TRBJ1-2; possible D gene TRBD1, 5 bases. Germline V gene data show CDR1 as GTSNPN and CDR2 as SVGIG (reference sequence). This CDR3 comprises 12 residues. The germline V and J ends were trimmed by 2 bases and 8 bases, with 12 bases remaining between them.